A single sample gave rise to the 25 T cell receptor beta chains below, sequenced in a study of T cell clones after liver transplantation (dated by TCRdb to about 2019). Receptors were amplified or captured by the immunoSEQ multiplex PCR assay. Drawn from immuneACCESS, this table holds only the in-frame rearrangements with V and J called that TCRdb kept. Clones are partly lost; checked studies trace under half to an unresolved V gene and leave the rest unexplained. In this sample the table shows just over 60,000 clones, 71% of which occur a single time. The biggest ten clones account for about 15% of the sample. Interpreted using the paper, the time point label stands for: pre-transplant. Source: CD4+ T cells from blood, taken before liver transplant. These receptor sequences come from a human donor who received a liver transplant.

CDR3 loop: CASSPRDRARYTF. CDR3 DNA sequence: TGTGCCAGCAGTCCGAGGGACAGGGCACGCTACACCTTC. The V and J genes are TRBV27 and TRBJ1-2; the match to TRBD1 covers 9 bases. Germline V lookup: CDR1 MNHEY, CDR2 SMNVEV (reference sequence). The CDR3 covers 13 residues. Germline trimming cut 5 bases from V and 9 bases from J; bases unmatched to any gene: 7.

J is TRBJ2-1 and V is TRBV6-6; 9 positions match TRBD1. The CDR3 totals 14 residues. The V segment lost 6 bases and the J segment 6 bases; nucleotides outside the gene matches: 6. Germline V gives CDR1 MNHNY, CDR2 SVGAGI (reference sequence). In DNA form, the CDR3 reads TGTGCCAGCAGACGGACAGGGGAGTCCAATGAGCAGTTCTTC. It yields the protein CASRRTGESNEQFF.

The chain combines TRBV25-1 with TRBJ1-5; D is uncertain. Trimming pared 4 bases from V and 1 base from J, leaving 20 bases between. Germline loops: CDR1 MGHDK, CDR2 SYGVNS. The CDR3 has 18 residues. The CDR3 region has the DNA TGTGCCAGCAGTGGATCAAGAGACCAAACAGAAAGCAATCAGCCCCAGCATTTT. This sequence encodes CASSGSRDQTESNQPQHF.

This clone was found many times. The rearrangement links TRBV6-1 to TRBJ1-2; D is perhaps TRBD1 (5 bases). CDR1 is MNHNS and CDR2 is SASEGT in the germline V gene. The V end was cut by 0 bases, the J end by 8 bases, with 22 bases between. This CDR3 is 17 amino acids long. The CDR3 DNA reads as TGTGCCAGCAGTGAAGCGGGGGGGGATGGAGGGAGAAGGGGCTACACCTTC. This gives the protein CASSEAGGDGGRRGYTF.

V is TRBV2 and J is TRBJ1-2; no clear D gene. The germline gives CDR1 SNHLY, CDR2 FYNNEI. The CDR3 spans 13 residues. Trimming removed 3 bases at V and 5 bases at J, with 10 bases between. CDR3 region: CASSERREYGYTF. CDR3 nucleotides: TGTGCCAGCAGTGAGCGAAGGGAGTATGGCTACACCTTC.

This chain uses TRBV27 with TRBJ2-1; 9 nucleotides align to TRBD1. CDR1 is MNHEY, CDR2 SMNVEV, per germline (reference sequence). The CDR3 runs 13 residues. Trimming at V came to 5 bases and at J to 8 bases, leaving 4 bases not matched to a gene. In DNA form, the CDR3 reads TGTGCCAGCAGTCGGACAGGGGAAGATGAGCAGTTCTTC. Translation: CASSRTGEDEQFF.

This chain links TRBV7-8 with TRBJ1-1, with D possibly being TRBD1 (6 bases). The ends were cut back, 5 bases at V and 4 bases at J, with 17 bases in the middle. Germline CDR1 and CDR2: SGHVS and FQNEAQ. The CDR3 is 15 residues long. CDR3 sequence (DNA): TGTGCCAGCAGCCTAATTCAGGGGCGCGGCACTGAAGCTTTCTTT. Its translation: CASSLIQGRGTEAFF.

This clone was detected once. The rearrangement uses TRBV30 and TRBJ1-2; 8 positions agree with TRBD1. This CDR3 region has 12 residues. Germline CDR1 is GTSNPN and CDR2 is SVGIG (reference sequence). The V gene end was trimmed by 2 bases and the J gene end by 9 bases; junction bases not matched to a gene: 5. The CDR3 sequence is CAWSLGQGRYTF. The CDR3 region has the DNA TGTGCCTGGAGTCTCGGACAGGGACGCTACACCTTC.

The chain combines TRBV30 with TRBJ1-4; D unclear. The length of the CDR3 is 14 residues. Germline loops: CDR1 GTSNPN, CDR2 SVGIG (reference sequence). Trimming took off 7 bases at V and 6 bases at J, with 18 bases between the two ends. CDR3 DNA: TGTGCCTCTCTGGAGGCAGAGCTTGATGAAAAACTGTTTTTT. This encodes CASLEAELDEKLFF.

V is TRBV5-8 and J is TRBJ1-2, with a tentative D call TRBD1 (6 bases). Germline lookup yields CDR1 SGHTS and CDR2 YDEGEE. The V end was cut by 4 bases, the J end by 4 bases, with 11 bases between. This CDR3 is built from 13 residues. The CDR3 sequence: CASSPDSFYGYTF. The DNA of the CDR3 is TGTGCCAGCAGCCCGGACAGCTTCTATGGCTACACCTTC.

The J gene is TRBJ1-2, the V gene TRBV28; no reliable D call. This CDR3 has 14 amino acids. V was pared by 2 bases and J by 7 bases, with 14 bases between. CDR1 and CDR2 from the germline V gene are MDHEN and SYDVKM. The CDR3 coding sequence is TGTGCCAGCAGTTTAACTTCGCTTTCGGGTGGCTACACCTTC. Amino acid sequence: CASSLTSLSGGYTF.

This sequence joins TRBV2 and TRBJ2-7; 9 bases are a match to TRBD1. Germline CDR1 and CDR2: SNHLY and FYNNEI. The CDR3 extends over 14 amino acids. Unmatched junction bases numbered 5, after V lost 5 bases and J lost 3 bases. CDR3 residues: CASSTGTGNYEQYF. The CDR3 DNA reads as TGTGCCAGCAGTACCGGGACAGGGAACTACGAGCAGTACTTC.

This clone appeared a few times. The rearrangement uses TRBV21-1 and TRBJ2-7; TRBD2 is the table's D call, not checked against the DNA. TRBV21-1 is annotated as a pseudogene. The CDR3 has 16 residues. DNA for the CDR3: TGTGCCAGCAGCAAAACTCCGGGGGGGCCGGTCCACGAGCAGTACTTC. As protein: CASSKTPGGPVHEQYF.

V usage is TRBV19 and J usage is TRBJ1-4; D remains unclear. The CDR3 length is 14 residues. The V gene lost 6 bases and the J gene lost 0 bases, with 8 bases spanning the gap. Germline CDR1 is LNHDA and CDR2 is SQIVND (reference sequence). DNA of the CDR3: TGTGCCAGTAGCAACAGTGCAACTAATGAAAAACTGTTTTTT. Protein: CASSNSATNEKLFF.

This clone was seen a single time. The chain couples TRBV6-1 to TRBJ2-7; D perhaps matches TRBD1 (6 bases). Germline-derived CDR1 and CDR2 are MNHNS and SASEGT. CDR3 size: 14 residues. The V gene lost 8 bases and the J gene lost 2 bases, with 16 bases spanning the gap. The CDR3 bases are TGTGCCAGCTGGGGGCTGGCAGGGGCCTACGAGCAGTACTTC. Translating gives CASWGLAGAYEQYF.

J is TRBJ1-5 and V is TRBV7-9, with 8 nucleotides matching TRBD1. The trim removed 5 bases at V and 4 bases at J, leaving 7 bases unmatched. This CDR3 is built from 15 residues. From germline, CDR1 is SEHNR and CDR2 FQNEAQ (reference sequence). The CDR3 DNA reads as TGTGCCAGCAGCCCCGGGACAGGCAGGAATCAGCCCCAGCATTTT. Amino acids: CASSPGTGRNQPQHF.

The rearrangement links TRBV19 to TRBJ1-3; 8 bases agree with TRBD1. Trimming removed 6 bases from V and 3 bases from J; junction bases left unmatched: 7. This CDR3 spans 15 amino acids. Germline CDR1 and CDR2: LNHDA and SQIVND (reference sequence). The CDR3 region has the DNA TGTGCCAGTAGCCCGGACAGGGCGGATGGAAACACCATATATTTT. This sequence encodes CASSPDRADGNTIYF.

This clone has only a few counts. The J gene is TRBJ1-6, the V gene TRBV27; D gene ambiguous. Trimming shortened V by 2 bases and J by 6 bases, and 11 bases separated the two germline ends. Germline V lookup: CDR1 MNHEY, CDR2 SMNVEV (reference sequence). This CDR3 is 15 amino acids long. CDR3 in amino acids: CASSLPRSRNSPLHF. In nucleotides, the CDR3 is TGTGCCAGCAGTTTACCGAGGTCGCGTAATTCACCCCTCCACTTT.

The chain carries TRBV9 and TRBJ1-6, with D possibly matching TRBD1 (5 bases). Per the germline V gene, CDR1 is SGDLS and CDR2 is YYNGEE. Trimming pared 3 bases from V and 7 bases from J, leaving 8 bases between. The CDR3 consists of 13 residues. The CDR3: CASSENRNSPLHF. The CDR3 region has the DNA TGTGCCAGCAGCGAAAACAGGAATTCACCCCTCCACTTT.

Written as DNA, the CDR3 is TGTGCCTGGAGTTCAAAGGGGGGGGCATTGTATAGCAATCAGCCCCAGCATTTT. It specifies CAWSSKGGALYSNQPQHF. This chain uses TRBV30 with TRBJ1-5; D may be TRBD1 (6 bases). Germline V gene data show CDR1 as GTSNPN and CDR2 as SVGIG (reference sequence). The CDR3 is 18 residues long. Trimming took off 2 bases at V and 0 bases at J, with 20 bases between the two ends.

This chain joins TRBV7-9 and TRBJ2-7; 7 nucleotides match TRBD1. Germline V gene data show CDR1 as SEHNR and CDR2 as FQNEAQ (reference sequence). Trimming took 1 base from V and 2 from J; bases not matched to a gene: 2. CDR3 length equals 14 residues. CDR3 nucleotides: TGTGCCAGCAGCTTAGAAGGGACAGCCTACGAGCAGTACTTC. Its translation: CASSLEGTAYEQYF.

The CDR3 region has the DNA TGTGCCTGGAGTGTAAGAGGTGACGGCTACACCTTC. It specifies CAWSVRGDGYTF. The V and J genes are TRBV30 and TRBJ1-2; D unclear. V was clipped by 0 bases and J by 8 bases, with 10 bases between them. The CDR3 covers 12 residues. Germline V gives CDR1 GTSNPN, CDR2 SVGIG (reference sequence).

The chain joins TRBV5-6 to TRBJ1-2; 8 bases are shared with TRBD1. The germline gives CDR1 SGHDT, CDR2 YYEEEE. The CDR3 loop spans 16 amino acids. V shed 4 bases and J 2 bases; nucleotides not matched to a gene: 10. For the CDR3, the DNA is TGTGCCAGCAGCCGACCGGGGACAGGATCAAACTATGGCTACACCTTC. Its protein product is CASSRPGTGSNYGYTF.

The chain combines TRBV7-6 with TRBJ2-2, with 10 bases matching TRBD2. Germline V gene lookup returns CDR1 SGHVS and CDR2 FNYEAQ. CDR3 size: 15 residues. V lost 5 bases, J lost 6 bases, and 6 bases stayed unmatched. For the CDR3, the DNA is TGTGCCAGCAGCCCGGGGACTAGCGCGTCCGGGGAGCTGTTTTTT. Residues: CASSPGTSASGELFF. Full variable domain (outside the CDR3, taken from reference TRBV7-6 and TRBJ2-2): GAGVSQSPRYKVTKRGQDVALRCDPISGHVSLYWYRQALGQGPEFLTYFNYEAQQDKSGLPNDRFSAERPEGSISTLTIQRTEQRDSAMYRCASSPGTSASGELFFGEGSRLTVL.

The chain carries TRBV6-4 and TRBJ1-5; 7 nucleotides line up with TRBD1. Losses at the gene ends were 3 bases for V and 7 bases for J; bases not matched to a gene: 9. Germline V gives CDR1 MRHNA, CDR2 SNTAGT. This CDR3 contains 15 residues. The CDR3 bases are TGTGCCAGCAGTGAGACCACAGGGGCCCACCAGCCCCAGCATTTT. Protein: CASSETTGAHQPQHF.